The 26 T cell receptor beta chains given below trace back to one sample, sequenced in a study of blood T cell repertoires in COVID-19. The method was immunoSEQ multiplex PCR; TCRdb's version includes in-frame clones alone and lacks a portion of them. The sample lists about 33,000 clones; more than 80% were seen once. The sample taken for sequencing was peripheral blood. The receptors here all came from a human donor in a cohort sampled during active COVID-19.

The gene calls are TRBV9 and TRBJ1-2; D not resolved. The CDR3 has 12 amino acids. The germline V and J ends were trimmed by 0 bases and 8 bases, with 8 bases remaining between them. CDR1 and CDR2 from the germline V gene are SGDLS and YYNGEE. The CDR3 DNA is TGTGCCAGCAGCGTAGTCGGAGGCGGCTACACCTTC. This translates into CASSVVGGGYTF.

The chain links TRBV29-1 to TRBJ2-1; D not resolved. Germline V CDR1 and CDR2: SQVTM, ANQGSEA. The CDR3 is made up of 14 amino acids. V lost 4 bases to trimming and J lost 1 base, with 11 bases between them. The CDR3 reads CSVGGVRSYNEQFF. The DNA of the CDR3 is TGCAGCGTTGGCGGAGTACGATCCTACAATGAGCAGTTCTTC.

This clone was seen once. CDR3 loop: CAWTLDLGANYGYTF. The CDR3, as DNA: TGTGCCTGGACCCTGGACCTCGGGGCTAACTATGGCTACACCTTC. This chain uses TRBV30 with TRBJ1-2, with D unclear. V dropped 4 bases and J dropped 0 bases, with 15 bases sitting between them. Germline CDR1 GTSNPN, CDR2 SVGIG (reference sequence). The CDR3 spans 15 residues.

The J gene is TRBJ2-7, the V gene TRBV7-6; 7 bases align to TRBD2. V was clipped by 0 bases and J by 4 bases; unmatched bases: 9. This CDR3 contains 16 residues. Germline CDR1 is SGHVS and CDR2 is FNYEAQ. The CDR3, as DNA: TGTGCCAGCAGCTTAGCTTCCGGCGGGAGAAGGTACGAGCAGTACTTC. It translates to CASSLASGGRRYEQYF.

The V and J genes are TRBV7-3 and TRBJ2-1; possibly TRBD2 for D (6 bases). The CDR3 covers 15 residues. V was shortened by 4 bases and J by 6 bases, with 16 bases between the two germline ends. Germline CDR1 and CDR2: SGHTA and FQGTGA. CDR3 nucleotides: TGTGCCAGCAGCTCCCTCGGGACTGGAATCAATGAGCAGTTCTTC. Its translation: CASSSLGTGINEQFF.

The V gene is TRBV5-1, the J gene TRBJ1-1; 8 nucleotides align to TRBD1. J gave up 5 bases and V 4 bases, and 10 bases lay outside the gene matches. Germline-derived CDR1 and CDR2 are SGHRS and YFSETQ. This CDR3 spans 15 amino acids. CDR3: CASSDLRGLGTEAFF. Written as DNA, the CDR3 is TGCGCCAGCAGCGATCTCAGGGGGCTGGGAACTGAAGCTTTCTTT.

The CDR3 protein is CSASSPAVGGGNYGYTF. CDR3 nucleotides: TGCAGTGCTAGTTCCCCCGCAGTGGGAGGGGGAAACTATGGCTACACCTTC. J is TRBJ1-2 and V is TRBV20-1, with a tentative D call TRBD1 (6 bases). From germline, CDR1 is DFQATT and CDR2 SNEGSKA (reference sequence). V was shortened by 3 bases and J by 2 bases, with 22 bases between the two germline ends. The CDR3 spans 17 residues.

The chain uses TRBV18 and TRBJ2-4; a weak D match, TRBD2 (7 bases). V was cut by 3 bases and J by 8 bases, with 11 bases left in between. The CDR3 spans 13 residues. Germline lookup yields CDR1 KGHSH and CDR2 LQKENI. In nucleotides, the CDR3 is TGTGCCAGCTCACCTGAGGGGGGGGACATTCAGTACTTC. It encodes CASSPEGGDIQYF.

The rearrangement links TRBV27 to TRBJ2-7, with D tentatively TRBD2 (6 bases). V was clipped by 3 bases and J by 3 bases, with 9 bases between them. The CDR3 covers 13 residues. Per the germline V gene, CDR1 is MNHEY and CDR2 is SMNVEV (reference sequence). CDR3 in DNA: TGTGCCAGCAGTTTCGCGGAGGGCTACGAGCAGTACTTC. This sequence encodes CASSFAEGYEQYF.

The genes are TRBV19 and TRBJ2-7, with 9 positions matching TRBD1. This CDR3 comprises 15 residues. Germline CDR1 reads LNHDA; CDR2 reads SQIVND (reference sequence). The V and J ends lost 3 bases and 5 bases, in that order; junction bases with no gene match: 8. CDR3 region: CASSILGTGIHEQYF. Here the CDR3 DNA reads TGTGCCAGTAGTATCCTCGGGACAGGGATCCACGAGCAGTACTTC.

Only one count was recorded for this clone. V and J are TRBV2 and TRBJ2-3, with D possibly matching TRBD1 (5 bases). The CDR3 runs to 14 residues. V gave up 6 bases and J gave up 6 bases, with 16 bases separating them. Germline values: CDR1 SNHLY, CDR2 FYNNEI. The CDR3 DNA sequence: TGTGCCAGCAGAAGCAGGGAAATGCACGATACGCAGTATTTT. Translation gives CASRSREMHDTQYF.

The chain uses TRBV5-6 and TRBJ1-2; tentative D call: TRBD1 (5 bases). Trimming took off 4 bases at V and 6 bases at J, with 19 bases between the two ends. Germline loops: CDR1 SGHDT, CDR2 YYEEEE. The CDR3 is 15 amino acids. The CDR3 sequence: CASSARFTGSHGYTF. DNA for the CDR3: TGTGCCAGCAGCGCGCGATTTACAGGATCTCATGGCTACACCTTC.

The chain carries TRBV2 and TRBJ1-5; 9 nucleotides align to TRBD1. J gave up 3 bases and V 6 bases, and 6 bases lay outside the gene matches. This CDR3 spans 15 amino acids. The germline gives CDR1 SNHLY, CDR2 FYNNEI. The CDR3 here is CASSRGQGHNQPQHF. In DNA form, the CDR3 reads TGTGCCAGCAGCAGGGGACAGGGCCACAATCAGCCCCAGCATTTT.

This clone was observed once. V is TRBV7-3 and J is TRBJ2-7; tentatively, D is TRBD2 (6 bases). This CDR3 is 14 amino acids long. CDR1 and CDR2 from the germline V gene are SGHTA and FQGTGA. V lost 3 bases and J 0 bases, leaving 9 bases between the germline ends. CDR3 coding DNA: TGTGCCAGCAGCTTTGGGGGGAACTCCTACGAGCAGTACTTC. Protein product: CASSFGGNSYEQYF.

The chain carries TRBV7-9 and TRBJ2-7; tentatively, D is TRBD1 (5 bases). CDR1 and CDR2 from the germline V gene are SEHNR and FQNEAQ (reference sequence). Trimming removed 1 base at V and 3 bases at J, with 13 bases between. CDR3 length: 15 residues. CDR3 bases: TGTGCCAGCAGCTTAGTAAGTCAGGGTGGCTACGAGCAGTACTTC. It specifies CASSLVSQGGYEQYF. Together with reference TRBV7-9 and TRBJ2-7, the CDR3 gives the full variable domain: DTGVSQNPRHKITKRGQNVTFRCDPISEHNRLYWYRQTLGQGPEFLTYFQNEAQLEKSRLLSDRFSAERPKGSFSTLEIQRTEQGDSAMYLCASSLVSQGGYEQYFGPGTRLTVT.

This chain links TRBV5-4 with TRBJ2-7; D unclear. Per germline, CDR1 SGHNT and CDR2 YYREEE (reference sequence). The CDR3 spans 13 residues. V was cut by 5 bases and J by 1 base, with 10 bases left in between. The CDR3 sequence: CASSAGPSYEQYF. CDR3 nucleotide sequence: TGTGCCAGCAGTGCAGGTCCATCCTACGAGCAGTACTTC.

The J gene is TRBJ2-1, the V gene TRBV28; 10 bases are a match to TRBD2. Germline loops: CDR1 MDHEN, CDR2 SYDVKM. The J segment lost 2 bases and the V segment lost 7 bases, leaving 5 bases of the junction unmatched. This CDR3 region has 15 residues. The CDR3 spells CASTRAGGPYNEQFF. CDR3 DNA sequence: TGTGCCAGCACCCGAGCGGGAGGGCCCTACAATGAGCAGTTCTTC. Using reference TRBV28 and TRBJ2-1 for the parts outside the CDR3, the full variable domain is DVKVTQSSRYLVKRTGEKVFLECVQDMDHENMFWYRQDPGLGLRLIYFSYDVKMKEKGDIPEGYSVSREKKERFSLILESASTNQTSMYLCASTRAGGPYNEQFFGPGTRLTVL.

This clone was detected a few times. CDR3 coding DNA: TGTGCCAGCTCACCACTCGGACAGGTCAACACCGGGGAGCTGTTTTTT. Amino acids: CASSPLGQVNTGELFF. The chain joins TRBV18 to TRBJ2-2; 7 positions match TRBD1. In germline, CDR1 is KGHSH, CDR2 LQKENI. This CDR3 has 16 residues. V gave up 1 base and J gave up 2 bases; unmatched junction bases: 4.

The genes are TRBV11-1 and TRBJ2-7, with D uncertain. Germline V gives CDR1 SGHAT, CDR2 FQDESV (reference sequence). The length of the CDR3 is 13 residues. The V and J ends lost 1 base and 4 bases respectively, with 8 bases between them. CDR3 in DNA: TGTGCCAGCAGCTTAGACATCCCGTACGAGCAGTACTTC. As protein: CASSLDIPYEQYF. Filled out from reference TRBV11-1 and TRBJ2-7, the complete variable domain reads EAEVAQSPRYKITEKSQAVAFWCDPISGHATLYWYRQILGQGPELLVQFQDESVVDDSQLPKDRFSAERLKGVDSTLKIQPAELGDSAMYLCASSLDIPYEQYFGPGTRLTVT.

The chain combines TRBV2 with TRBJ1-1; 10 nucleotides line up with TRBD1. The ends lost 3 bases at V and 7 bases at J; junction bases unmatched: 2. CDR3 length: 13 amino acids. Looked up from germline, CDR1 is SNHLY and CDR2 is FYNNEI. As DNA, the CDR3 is TGTGCCAGCAGTGAGGGACAGGGGCGTGAAGCTTTCTTT. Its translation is CASSEGQGREAFF.

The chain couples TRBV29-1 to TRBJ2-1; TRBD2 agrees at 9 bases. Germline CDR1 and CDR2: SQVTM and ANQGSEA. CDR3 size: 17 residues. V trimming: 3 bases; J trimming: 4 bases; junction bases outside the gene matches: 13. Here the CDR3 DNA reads TGCAGCGTTGATGGGACTAGCAGCCCCAACTCTTACAATGAGCAGTTCTTC. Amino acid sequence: CSVDGTSSPNSYNEQFF.

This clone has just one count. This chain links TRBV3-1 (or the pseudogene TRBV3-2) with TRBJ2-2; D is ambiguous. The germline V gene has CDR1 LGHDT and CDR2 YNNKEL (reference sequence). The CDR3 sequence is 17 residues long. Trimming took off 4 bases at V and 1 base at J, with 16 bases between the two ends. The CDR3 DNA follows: TGTGCCAGCAGCCCCTTTGGAGAGGCCGAGAACACCGGGGAGCTGTTTTTT. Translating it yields CASSPFGEAENTGELFF.

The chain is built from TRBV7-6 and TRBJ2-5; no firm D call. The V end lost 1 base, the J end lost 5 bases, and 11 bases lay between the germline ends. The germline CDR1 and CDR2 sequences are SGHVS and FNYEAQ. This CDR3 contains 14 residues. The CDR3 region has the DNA TGTGCCAGCAGCTTAGATGGGCCGAAGGAGACCCAGTACTTC. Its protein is CASSLDGPKETQYF. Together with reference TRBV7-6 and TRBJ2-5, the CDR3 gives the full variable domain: GAGVSQSPRYKVTKRGQDVALRCDPISGHVSLYWYRQALGQGPEFLTYFNYEAQQDKSGLPNDRFSAERPEGSISTLTIQRTEQRDSAMYRCASSLDGPKETQYFGPGTRLLVL.

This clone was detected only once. CDR3 coding DNA: TGCGCCAGCAGCGACACACCCCCGAGGACAGGGCCCGTAGATACGCAGTATTTT. Its translation: CASSDTPPRTGPVDTQYF. The V call is TRBV5-1, the J call TRBJ2-3; 8 bases agree with TRBD1. The V segment lost 4 bases and the J segment 5 bases; nucleotides outside the gene matches: 18. Per the germline V gene, CDR1 is SGHRS and CDR2 is YFSETQ. The CDR3 runs 18 residues.

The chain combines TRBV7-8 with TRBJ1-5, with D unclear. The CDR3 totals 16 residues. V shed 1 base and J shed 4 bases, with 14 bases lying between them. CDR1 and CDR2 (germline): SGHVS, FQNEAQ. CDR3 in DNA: TGTGCCAGCAGCTTAGATGGTAACGCCGGGAATCAGCCCCAGCATTTT. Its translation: CASSLDGNAGNQPQHF.

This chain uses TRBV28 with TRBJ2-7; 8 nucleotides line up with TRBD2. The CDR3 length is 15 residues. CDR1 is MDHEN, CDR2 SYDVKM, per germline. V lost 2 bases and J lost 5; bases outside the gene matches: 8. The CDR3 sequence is CASSLPGTRYNEQYF. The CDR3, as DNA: TGTGCCAGCAGTTTACCCGGGACTAGGTACAACGAGCAGTACTTC.